This T cell receptor beta chain was captured by sequencing in a study of blood T cells in healthy people across ages. Primers used in a second PCR of about 6 to 11 cycles were a sample-barcoded 5' primer and a J-beta primer mix. MiXCR, run by TCRdb on the 5' RACE reads, gives a single entry per CDR3 protein. In the table there are more than 800,000 distinct CDR3 sequences, around 28% of which are singletons. V lost 5 bases and J lost 8; bases outside the gene matches: 8. Germline CDR1 SGHVS, CDR2 FNYEAQ. The CDR3 totals 14 residues. There are many counts of this clonotype. Sequencing input: blood. The sequence derives from a woman at least 80 years old in good health. The chain links TRBV7-6 to TRBJ1-4, with TRBD1 matching over 7 bases. CDR3 sequence: CASSLRTGDEKLFF. CDR3 nucleotide sequence: TGTGCCAGCAGCCTACGTACAGGGGACGAAAAACTGTTTTTT.